This TCR beta chain stems from a study of T cells in Graves' hyperthyroidism and ophthalmopathy. Amplified TCR beta CDR3 regions derived from RNA transcripts. The study used the HTBI primer set for a first-round RT-PCR of the TCR CDR3. TCRdb reanalysed the multiplex PCR reads using MiXCR and keeps one entry per CDR3 protein. The data contain 380,000 or so distinct CDR3 sequences, approximately 19% of them singletons. Trimming removed 4 bases from V and 3 bases from J; junction bases left unmatched: 8. Germline V gives CDR1 LGHNA, CDR2 YNFKEQ. This CDR3 has 15 amino acids. At least ten counts were recorded for this clonotype.

The chain carries TRBV4-2 and TRBJ2-5; 7 bases are a match to TRBD1. Material for sequencing was blood. This clonotype originated in a woman aged 18-29 years with Graves' hyperthyroidism. CDR3 sequence: CASSLTGQKEETQYF. The CDR3 nucleotides are TGTGCCAGCAGCCTCACGGGACAGAAGGAAGAGACCCAGTACTTC.